The 9 T cell receptor beta chains in this list originate from one sample, sequenced in a study of vaccination and CD4 T cells after COVID-19. The treatment is: roughly 10-day PBMC culture with coronavirus spike peptide pools or control peptides (ViraFEST assay). Cultured CD4+ T-cell DNA underwent Oncomine TCR Beta short-read sequencing. TCRdb reanalysed the PCR reads using MiXCR and keeps one entry per CDR3 protein. There are about 12,000 distinct CDR3 sequences in the sample; roughly 69% occur only once, and under 8.5% lies in the top ten. The antigens for these receptors are not known. This material consisted of CD4+ T cells from blood, cultured in vitro, taken before SARS-CoV-2 vaccination. These receptors all stem from a human donor who had recovered from COVID-19.

The chain combines TRBV28 with TRBJ1-1; no firm D call. Trimming removed 6 bases at V and 1 base at J, with 9 bases between. The germline CDR1 and CDR2 sequences are MDHEN and SYDVKM. This CDR3 has 13 amino acids. DNA for the CDR3: TGTGCCAGCAGCAGCCCCGGGAACACTGAAGCTTTCTTT. It is translated as CASSSPGNTEAFF.

The chain has TRBV23-1 and TRBJ2-5; TRBD1 aligns across 7 bases. TRBV23-1 is an open reading frame whose function is uncertain. The CDR3 has 12 residues. Trimming at V came to 11 bases and at J to 5 bases, leaving 8 bases not matched to a gene. For the CDR3, the DNA is TGCGCCGCTCAGGGGGATTGGGAGACCCAGTACTTC. Amino acid sequence: CAAQGDWETQYF.

The chain uses TRBV7-9 and TRBJ2-7; 11 bases match TRBD2. This CDR3 contains 15 residues. Germline V gene lookup returns CDR1 SEHNR and CDR2 FQNEAQ (reference sequence). Trimming cost V 3 bases and J 5 bases; bases outside gene matches: 6. CDR3 in amino acids: CASSFHTSGSDEQYF. The CDR3 bases are TGTGCCAGCAGCTTCCATACTAGCGGGAGCGACGAGCAGTACTTC. Full variable domain (remainder filled in from reference TRBV7-9 and TRBJ2-7): DTGVSQNPRHKITKRGQNVTFRCDPISEHNRLYWYRQTLGQGPEFLTYFQNEAQLEKSRLLSDRFSAERPKGSFSTLEIQRTEQGDSAMYLCASSFHTSGSDEQYFGPGTRLTVT.

This clonotype was seen a few times. CDR3 residues: CASKDRGGTEAFF. The DNA for the CDR3 is TGTGCCAGCAAGGACAGGGGGGGTACTGAAGCTTTCTTT. The V and J genes are TRBV27 and TRBJ1-1; the match to TRBD1 covers 10 bases. V dropped 7 bases and J dropped 5; count of bases not matched to a gene: 4. The CDR3 covers 13 residues. The germline CDR1 and CDR2 sequences are MNHEY and SMNVEV (reference sequence).

The genes are TRBV6-2 or TRBV6-3 and TRBJ1-5; D is possibly TRBD1 (6 bases). Trimming shortened V by 6 bases and J by 4 bases, and 16 bases separated the two germline ends. The CDR3 sequence is 15 residues long. The germline CDR1 and CDR2 sequences are MNHEY and SVGEGT. CDR3: CASRRTGTLNQPQHF. The CDR3 bases are TGTGCCAGCAGACGAACAGGGACTTTAAATCAGCCCCAGCATTTT.

The DNA for the CDR3 is TGTGCCAGCAGCTCTAGCGGTATAACCTACAATGAGCAGTTCTTC. It encodes CASSSSGITYNEQFF. The gene calls are TRBV21-1 and TRBJ2-1; no DNA check was done on the table's D call, TRBD2. TRBV21-1 is a pseudogene segment. CDR3 length: 15 amino acids.

V and J are TRBV29-1 and TRBJ2-7; TRBD1 is a possible D gene (5 bases). Germline V gives CDR1 SQVTM, CDR2 ANQGSEA. The CDR3 totals 10 residues. Trimming pared 6 bases from V and 6 bases from J, leaving 9 bases between. The CDR3 reads CSVTQGEQYF. The CDR3 DNA reads TGCAGCGTCACTCAGGGCGAGCAGTACTTC.

Written as DNA, the CDR3 is TGTGCCAGCAGCTCGACAGGAGGGGGACAAGAGACCCAGTACTTC. Translating it yields CASSSTGGGQETQYF. V is TRBV7-3 and J is TRBJ2-5; D may be TRBD1 or TRBD2 (6 bases each). CDR1 and CDR2 (germline): SGHTA, FQGTGA. The CDR3 runs to 15 residues. V gave up 4 bases and J gave up 2 bases, with 14 bases separating them.

The chain has TRBV24-1 and TRBJ2-7, with 9 bases fitting TRBD2. The V gene's germline CDR1 is KGHDR and CDR2 SFDVKD. This CDR3 spans 13 amino acids. J lost 0 bases, V lost 10 bases, and 3 bases had no gene match. CDR3: CATGSGSSYEQYF. Written as DNA, the CDR3 is TGTGCCACAGGTAGCGGGAGCTCCTACGAGCAGTACTTC.